This T cell receptor beta chain stems from a study of human T cells and chemical hapten exposure. Time point described: patch test 2, 6 weeks after DPC sensitization. Treatment given: therapeutic diphenylcyclopropenone sensitization with weekly scalp DPC. Total RNA extraction was carried out from unfractionated whole blood. The CDR3 consists of 15 residues. Germline CDR1 and CDR2: LGHNA and YNFKEQ. Trimming took 0 bases from V and 4 from J, leaving 12 bases between them. General study results and limits: The number of TCRs above 1 in 1000 frequency did not change after DPC sensitization.

Unique molecular identifiers were linked by the library to individual cDNA molecules. TCRdb used MiXCR to reprocess the RACE reads, holding one entry per CDR3 protein. The sample comprises about 350,000 distinct CDR3 sequences, about 6% of which are singletons, and approximately 5.4% rests with the top ten. This clonotype was counted ten times or more. Its target is not known. The clonotype comes from a young woman with alopecia areata. Some clones in this sample may be carry-over from other donors' samples. The chain employs TRBV4-2 and TRBJ2-5; weak D call: TRBD2 (6 bases). The input for sequencing was whole blood, taken in connection with sensitization to the hapten diphenylcyclopropenone (DPC). CDR3 nucleotides: TGTGCCAGCAGCCAAGATGCTGGCGGGGTAGAGACCCAGTACTTC. Translated, it gives CASSQDAGGVETQYF.